This TCR beta chain was observed in a study of blood T cells in healthy people across ages. For the study at large: For every two T cells, template switching captured about one barcoded beta molecule. Study outcomes and limitations: Whereas aged donors had fewer naive CD4+ cells, long-lived donors had more of them and higher diversity.

There are 15 residues in the CDR3. Trimming removed 8 bases at V and 0 bases at J, with 13 bases between. Roughly 10 milliliters of peripheral blood were drawn from each donor. No fewer than 7 million PBMCs went into each sample. Notes on this clonotype: Its antigen is still unknown.

Through a sample-barcoded 5' primer and a J-beta primer mix, a second PCR was run for roughly 7 to 12 cycles. TCRdb reprocessed the 5' RACE reads with MiXCR, giving one entry per CDR3 protein. The table lists more than 800,000 distinct CDR3 sequences, 29% of them singletons. The sample taken for sequencing was blood. This TCR was recovered from a woman aged 80 or over in good health. The J gene is TRBJ2-2, the V gene TRBV12-3 or TRBV12-4; D is ambiguous. The CDR3 loop is CASGLKITNTGELFF. The CDR3 coding sequence is TGTGCCAGCGGCCTCAAGATAACGAACACCGGGGAGCTGTTTTTT.